This T cell receptor (beta chain) came from a study of control samples from healthy donors and cancer patients. Using immunoSEQ multiplex PCR, the repertoire was profiled, and TCRdb retains in-frame clones only, with some absent. The sample consists of around 200,000 clones, approximately 92% of them appearing once. The germline V gene encodes CDR1 MNHEY and CDR2 SVGAGI. V lost 5 bases and J lost 2, with 12 bases in between. The CDR3 spans 14 residues. This TCR was recovered from a man between 18 and 29 years old in good health. The sequenced sample was blood. The chain recombines TRBV6-5 with TRBJ1-2; no firm D call. The CDR3 DNA is TGTGCCAGCAGTCTTAGGGCCGCGAACTATGGCTACACCTTC. Amino acid sequence: CASSLRAANYGYTF.